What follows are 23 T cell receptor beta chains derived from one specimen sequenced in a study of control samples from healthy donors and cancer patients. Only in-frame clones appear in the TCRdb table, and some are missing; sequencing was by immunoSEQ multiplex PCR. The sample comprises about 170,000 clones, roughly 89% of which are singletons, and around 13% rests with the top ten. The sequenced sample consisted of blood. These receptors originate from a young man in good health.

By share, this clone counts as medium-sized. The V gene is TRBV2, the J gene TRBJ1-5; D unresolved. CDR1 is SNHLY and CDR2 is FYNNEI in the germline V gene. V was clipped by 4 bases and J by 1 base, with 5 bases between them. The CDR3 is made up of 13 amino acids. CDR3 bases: TGTGCCAGCAGTGTAAAGAGCAATCAGCCCCAGCATTTT. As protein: CASSVKSNQPQHF. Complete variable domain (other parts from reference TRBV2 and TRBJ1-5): EPEVTQTPSHQVTQMGQEVILRCVPISNHLYFYWYRQILGQKVEFLVSFYNNEISEKSEIFDDQFSVERPDGSNFTLKIRSTKLEDSAMYFCASSVKSNQPQHFGDGTRLSIL.

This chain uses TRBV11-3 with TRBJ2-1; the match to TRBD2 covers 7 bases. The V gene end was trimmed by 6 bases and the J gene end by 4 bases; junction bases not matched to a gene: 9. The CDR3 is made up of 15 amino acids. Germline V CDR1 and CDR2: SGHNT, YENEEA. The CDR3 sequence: CASSSGRGRYNEQFF. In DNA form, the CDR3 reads TGTGCCAGCAGTTCTGGGAGGGGACGATACAATGAGCAGTTCTTC.

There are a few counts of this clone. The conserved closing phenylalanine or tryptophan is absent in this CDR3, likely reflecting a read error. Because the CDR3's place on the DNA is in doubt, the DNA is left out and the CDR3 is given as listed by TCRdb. This chain's CDR3 is CASSLDGTLLL. This chain uses TRBV6-2 or TRBV6-3 with TRBJ2-7. The CDR3 sequence runs 11 residues, both termini included. The germline V gene has CDR1 MNHEY and CDR2 SVGEGT.

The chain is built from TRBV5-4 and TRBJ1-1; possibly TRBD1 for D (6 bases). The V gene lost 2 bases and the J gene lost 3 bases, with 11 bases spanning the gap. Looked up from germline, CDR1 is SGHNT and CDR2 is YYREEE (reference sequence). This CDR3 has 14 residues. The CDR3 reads CASSFDRQDTEAFF. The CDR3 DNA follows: TGTGCCAGCAGCTTCGACAGGCAGGACACTGAAGCTTTCTTT.

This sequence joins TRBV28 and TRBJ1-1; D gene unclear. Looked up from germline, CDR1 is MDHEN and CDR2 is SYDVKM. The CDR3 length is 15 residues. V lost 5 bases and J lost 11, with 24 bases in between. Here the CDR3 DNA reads TGTGCCAGCAGTCCAGAGGGAACAAGTCGGGTGGTTGCTTTCTTT. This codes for CASSPEGTSRVVAFF.

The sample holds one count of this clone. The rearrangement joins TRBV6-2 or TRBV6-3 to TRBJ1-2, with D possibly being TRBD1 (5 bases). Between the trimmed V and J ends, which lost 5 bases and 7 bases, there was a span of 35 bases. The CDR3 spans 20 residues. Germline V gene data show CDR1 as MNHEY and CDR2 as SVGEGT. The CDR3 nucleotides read TGTGCCAGCAGTCGTTTTTTAGGGGTCATCCTTAGGGACGGTCTCGTTGGCTACACCTTC. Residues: CASSRFLGVILRDGLVGYTF.

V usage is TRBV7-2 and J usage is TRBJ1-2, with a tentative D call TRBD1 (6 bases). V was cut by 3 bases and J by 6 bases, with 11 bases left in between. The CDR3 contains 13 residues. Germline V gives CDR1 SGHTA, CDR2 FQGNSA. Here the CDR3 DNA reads TGTGCCAGCAGCTTGGACAGTCGGAATGGCTACACCTTC. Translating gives CASSLDSRNGYTF. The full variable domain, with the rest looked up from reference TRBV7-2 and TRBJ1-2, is GAGVSQSPSNKVTEKGKDVELRCDPISGHTALYWYRQSLGQGLEFLIYFQGNSAPDKSGLPSDRFSAERTGGSVSTLTIQRTQQEDSAVYLCASSLDSRNGYTFGSGTRLTVV.

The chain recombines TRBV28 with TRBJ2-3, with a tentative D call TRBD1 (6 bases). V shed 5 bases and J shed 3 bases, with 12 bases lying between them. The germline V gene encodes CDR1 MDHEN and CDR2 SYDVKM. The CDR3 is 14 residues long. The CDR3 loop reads CASSPLQGTDTQYF. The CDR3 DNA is TGTGCCAGCAGTCCGCTACAGGGAACAGATACGCAGTATTTT. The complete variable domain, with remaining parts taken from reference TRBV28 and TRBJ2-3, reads DVKVTQSSRYLVKRTGEKVFLECVQDMDHENMFWYRQDPGLGLRLIYFSYDVKMKEKGDIPEGYSVSREKKERFSLILESASTNQTSMYLCASSPLQGTDTQYFGPGTRLTVL.

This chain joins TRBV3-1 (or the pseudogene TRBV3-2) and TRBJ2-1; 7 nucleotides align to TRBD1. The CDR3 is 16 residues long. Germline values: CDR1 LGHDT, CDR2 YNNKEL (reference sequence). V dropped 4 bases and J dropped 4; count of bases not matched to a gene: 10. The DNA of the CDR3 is TGTGCCAGCAGCCGAACCGGGACAGAGGGATACAATGAGCAGTTCTTC. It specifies CASSRTGTEGYNEQFF.

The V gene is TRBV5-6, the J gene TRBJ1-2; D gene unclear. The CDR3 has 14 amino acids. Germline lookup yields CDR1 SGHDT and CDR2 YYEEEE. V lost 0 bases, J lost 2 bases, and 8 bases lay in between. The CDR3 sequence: CASSLGGGNYGYTF. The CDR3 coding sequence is TGTGCCAGCAGCTTGGGAGGTGGGAACTATGGCTACACCTTC.

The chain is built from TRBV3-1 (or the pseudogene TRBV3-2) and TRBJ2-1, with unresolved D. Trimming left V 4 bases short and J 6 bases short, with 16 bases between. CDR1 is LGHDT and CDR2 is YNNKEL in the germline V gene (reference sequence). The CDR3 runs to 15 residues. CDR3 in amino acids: CASSPQSRIGNEQFF. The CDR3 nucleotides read TGTGCCAGCAGCCCACAATCTCGGATTGGCAATGAGCAGTTCTTC.

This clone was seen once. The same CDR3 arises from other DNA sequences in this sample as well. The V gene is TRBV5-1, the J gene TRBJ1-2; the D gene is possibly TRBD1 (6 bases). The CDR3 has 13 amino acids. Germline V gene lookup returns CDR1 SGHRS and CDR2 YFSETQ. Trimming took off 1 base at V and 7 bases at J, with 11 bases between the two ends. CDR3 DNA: TGCGCCAGCAGCTTGATTGAGGGGGGTGGCTACACCTTC. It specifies CASSLIEGGGYTF.

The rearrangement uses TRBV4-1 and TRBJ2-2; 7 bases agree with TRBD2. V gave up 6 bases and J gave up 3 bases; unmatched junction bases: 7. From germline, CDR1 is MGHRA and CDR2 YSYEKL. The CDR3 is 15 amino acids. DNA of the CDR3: TGCGCCAGCAGGGAATGGGAGGGTCACACCGGGGAGCTGTTTTTT. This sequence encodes CASREWEGHTGELFF.

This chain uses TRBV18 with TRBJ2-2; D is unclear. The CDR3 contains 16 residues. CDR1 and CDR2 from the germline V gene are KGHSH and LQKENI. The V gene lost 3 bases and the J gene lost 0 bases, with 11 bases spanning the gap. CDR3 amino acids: CASSPFPDPNTGELFF. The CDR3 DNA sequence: TGTGCCAGCTCACCTTTCCCGGACCCGAACACCGGGGAGCTGTTTTTT.

The CDR3 DNA reads TGTGCCAGCAGCTCGTATAGGGGTTCTGGGGCCAACGTCCTGACTTTC. This sequence encodes CASSSYRGSGANVLTF. The V and J genes are TRBV7-3 and TRBJ2-6, with a tentative D call TRBD1 (5 bases). The CDR3 consists of 16 residues. Looked up from germline, CDR1 is SGHTA and CDR2 is FQGTGA. With 4 bases removed from V and 1 base from J, the gap between germline ends came to 11 bases.

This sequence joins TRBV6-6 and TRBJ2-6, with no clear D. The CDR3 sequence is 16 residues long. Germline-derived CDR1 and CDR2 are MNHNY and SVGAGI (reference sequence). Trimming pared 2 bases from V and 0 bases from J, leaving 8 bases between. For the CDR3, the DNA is TGTGCCAGCAGTTACCCGCTTAGCTCTGGGGCCAACGTCCTGACTTTC. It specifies CASSYPLSSGANVLTF.

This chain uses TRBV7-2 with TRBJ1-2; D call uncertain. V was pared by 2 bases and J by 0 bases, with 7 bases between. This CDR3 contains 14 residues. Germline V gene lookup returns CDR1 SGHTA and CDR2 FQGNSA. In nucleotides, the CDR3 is TGTGCCAGCAGCTTACTTCTCTCTAACTATGGCTACACCTTC. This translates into CASSLLLSNYGYTF.

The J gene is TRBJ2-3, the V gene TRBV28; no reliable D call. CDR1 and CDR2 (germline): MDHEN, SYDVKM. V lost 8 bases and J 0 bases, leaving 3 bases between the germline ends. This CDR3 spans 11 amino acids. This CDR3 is CASVSTDTQYF. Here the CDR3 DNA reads TGTGCCAGCGTTAGCACAGATACGCAGTATTTT.

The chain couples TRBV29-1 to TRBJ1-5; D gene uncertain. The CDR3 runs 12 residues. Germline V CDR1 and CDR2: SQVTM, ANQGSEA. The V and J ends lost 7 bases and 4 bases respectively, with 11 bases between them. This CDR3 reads CSAVQPNQPQHF. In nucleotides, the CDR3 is TGCAGCGCGGTCCAGCCAAATCAGCCCCAGCATTTT.

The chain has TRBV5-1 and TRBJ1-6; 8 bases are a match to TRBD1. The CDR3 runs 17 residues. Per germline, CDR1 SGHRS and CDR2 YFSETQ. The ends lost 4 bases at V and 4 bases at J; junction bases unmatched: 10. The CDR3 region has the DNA TGCGCCAGCAGCGCTGCTTCCGGGACAGGTTATAATTCACCCCTCCACTTT. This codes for CASSAASGTGYNSPLHF.

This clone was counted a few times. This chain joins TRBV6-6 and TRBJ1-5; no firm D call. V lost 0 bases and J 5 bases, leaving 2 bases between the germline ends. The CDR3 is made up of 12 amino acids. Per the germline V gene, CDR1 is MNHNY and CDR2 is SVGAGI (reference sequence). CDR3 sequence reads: CASSYSDQPQHF. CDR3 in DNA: TGTGCCAGCAGTTACTCCGATCAGCCCCAGCATTTT.

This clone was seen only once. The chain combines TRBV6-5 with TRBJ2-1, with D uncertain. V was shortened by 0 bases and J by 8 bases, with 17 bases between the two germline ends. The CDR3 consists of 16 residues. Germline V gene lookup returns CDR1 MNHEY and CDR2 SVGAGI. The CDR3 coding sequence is TGTGCCAGCAGTTACTCGACCGGGTCGTTCAGCGATGAGCAGTTCTTC. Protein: CASSYSTGSFSDEQFF.

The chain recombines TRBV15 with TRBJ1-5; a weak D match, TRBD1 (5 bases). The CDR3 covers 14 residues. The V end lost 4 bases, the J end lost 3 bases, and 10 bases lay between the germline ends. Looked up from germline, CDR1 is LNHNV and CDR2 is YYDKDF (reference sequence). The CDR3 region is CATSMGLLNQPQHF. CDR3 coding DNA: TGTGCCACCAGCATGGGACTCCTCAATCAGCCCCAGCATTTT. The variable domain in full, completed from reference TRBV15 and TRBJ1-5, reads DAMVIQNPRYQVTQFGKPVTLSCSQTLNHNVMYWYQQKSSQAPKLLFHYYDKDFNNEADTPDNFQSRRPNTSFCFLDIRSPGLGDTAMYLCATSMGLLNQPQHFGDGTRLSIL.